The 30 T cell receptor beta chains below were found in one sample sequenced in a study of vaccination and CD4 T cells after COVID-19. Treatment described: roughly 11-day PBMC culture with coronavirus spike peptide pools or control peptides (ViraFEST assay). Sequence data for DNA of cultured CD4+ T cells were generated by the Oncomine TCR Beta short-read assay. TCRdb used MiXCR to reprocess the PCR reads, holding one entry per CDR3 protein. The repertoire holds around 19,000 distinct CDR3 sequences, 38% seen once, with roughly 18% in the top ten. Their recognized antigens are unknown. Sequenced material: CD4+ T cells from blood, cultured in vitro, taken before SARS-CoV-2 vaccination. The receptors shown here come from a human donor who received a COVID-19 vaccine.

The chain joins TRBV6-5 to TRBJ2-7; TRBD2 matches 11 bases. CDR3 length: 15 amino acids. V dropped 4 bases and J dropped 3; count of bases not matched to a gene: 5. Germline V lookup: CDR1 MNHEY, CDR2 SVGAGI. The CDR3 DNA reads TGTGCCAGCAGTTTGGGACTAGCGGCCTTCTACGAGCAGTACTTC. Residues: CASSLGLAAFYEQYF.

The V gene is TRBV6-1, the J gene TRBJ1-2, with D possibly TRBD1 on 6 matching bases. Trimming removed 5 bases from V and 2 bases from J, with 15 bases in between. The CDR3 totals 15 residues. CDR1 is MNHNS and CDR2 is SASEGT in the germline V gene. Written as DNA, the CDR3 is TGTGCCAGCAGTCCTCCAGGGGCTGCAAACTATGGCTACACCTTC. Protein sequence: CASSPPGAANYGYTF.

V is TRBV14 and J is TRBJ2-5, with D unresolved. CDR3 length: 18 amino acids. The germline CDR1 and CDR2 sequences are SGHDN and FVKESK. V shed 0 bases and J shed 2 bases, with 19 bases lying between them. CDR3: CASSQEQPSAIKQETQYF. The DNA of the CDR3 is TGTGCCAGCAGCCAAGAGCAGCCCAGCGCCATAAAACAAGAGACCCAGTACTTC.

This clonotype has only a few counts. The CDR3 coding sequence is TGTGCCAGCAGACCTCGGGGGGCGATCACAGATACGCAGTATTTT. It encodes CASRPRGAITDTQYF. This chain links TRBV6-1 with TRBJ2-3; possible D gene TRBD2, 7 bases. Per germline, CDR1 MNHNS and CDR2 SASEGT. This CDR3 comprises 15 residues. The V and J ends lost 6 bases and 2 bases respectively, with 15 bases between them.

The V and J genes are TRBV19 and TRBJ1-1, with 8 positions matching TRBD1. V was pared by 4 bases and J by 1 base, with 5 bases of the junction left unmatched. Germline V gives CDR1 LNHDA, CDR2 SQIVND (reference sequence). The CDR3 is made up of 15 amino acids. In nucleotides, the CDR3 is TGTGCCAGTAGTAGAGACAGGGGAGGGAACACTGAAGCTTTCTTT. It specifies CASSRDRGGNTEAFF.

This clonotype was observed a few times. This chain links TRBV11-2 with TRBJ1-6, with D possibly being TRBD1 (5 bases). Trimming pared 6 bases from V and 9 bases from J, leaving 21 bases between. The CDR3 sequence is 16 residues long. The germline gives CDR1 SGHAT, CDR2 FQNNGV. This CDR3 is CASSYSGQGVGSPLHF. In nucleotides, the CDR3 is TGTGCCAGCAGTTACTCGGGTCAGGGAGTAGGTTCACCCCTCCACTTT.

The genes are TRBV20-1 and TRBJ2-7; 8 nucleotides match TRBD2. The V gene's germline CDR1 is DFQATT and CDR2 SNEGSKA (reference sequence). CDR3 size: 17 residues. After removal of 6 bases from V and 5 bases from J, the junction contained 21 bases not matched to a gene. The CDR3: CSAADFGSGGGSHEQYF. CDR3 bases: TGCAGTGCCGCTGACTTCGGGAGCGGGGGTGGTTCCCACGAGCAGTACTTC.

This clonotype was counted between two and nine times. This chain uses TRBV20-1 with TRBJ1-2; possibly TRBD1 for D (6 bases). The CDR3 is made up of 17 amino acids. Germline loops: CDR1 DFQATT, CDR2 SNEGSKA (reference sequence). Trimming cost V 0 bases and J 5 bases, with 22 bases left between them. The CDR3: CSARDPRVGGAEYGYTF. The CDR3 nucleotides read TGCAGTGCTAGAGACCCTCGCGTTGGGGGCGCTGAGTATGGCTACACCTTC.

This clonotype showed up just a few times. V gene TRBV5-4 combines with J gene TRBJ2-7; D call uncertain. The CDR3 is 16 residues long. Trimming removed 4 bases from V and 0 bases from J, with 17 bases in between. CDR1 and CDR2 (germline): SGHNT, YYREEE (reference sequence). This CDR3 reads CASSPLQTQLSYEQYF. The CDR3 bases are TGTGCCAGCAGCCCACTCCAGACACAACTCTCCTACGAGCAGTACTTC.

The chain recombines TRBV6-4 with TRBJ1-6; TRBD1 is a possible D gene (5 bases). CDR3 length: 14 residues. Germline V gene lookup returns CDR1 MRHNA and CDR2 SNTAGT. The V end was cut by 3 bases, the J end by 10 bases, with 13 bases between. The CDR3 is CASSESQGGSPLHF. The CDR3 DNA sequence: TGTGCCAGCAGTGAATCGCAGGGAGGCTCACCCCTCCACTTT.

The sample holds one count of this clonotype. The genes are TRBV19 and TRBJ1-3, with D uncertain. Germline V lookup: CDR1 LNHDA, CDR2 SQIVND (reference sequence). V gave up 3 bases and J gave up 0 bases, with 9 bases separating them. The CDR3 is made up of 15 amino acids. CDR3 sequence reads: CASSIQKTSGNTIYF. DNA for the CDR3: TGTGCCAGTAGTATCCAGAAGACCTCTGGAAACACCATATATTTT. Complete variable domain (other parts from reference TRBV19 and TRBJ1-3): DGGITQSPKYLFRKEGQNVTLSCEQNLNHDAMYWYRQDPGQGLRLIYYSQIVNDFQKGDIAEGYSVSREKKESFPLTVTSAQKNPTAFYLCASSIQKTSGNTIYFGEGSWLTVV.

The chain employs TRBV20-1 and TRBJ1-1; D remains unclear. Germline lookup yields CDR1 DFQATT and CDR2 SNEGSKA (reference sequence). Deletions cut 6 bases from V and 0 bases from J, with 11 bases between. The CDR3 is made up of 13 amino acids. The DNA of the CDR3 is TGCAGTGCCGGAAGTATCATGAACACTGAAGCTTTCTTT. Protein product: CSAGSIMNTEAFF.

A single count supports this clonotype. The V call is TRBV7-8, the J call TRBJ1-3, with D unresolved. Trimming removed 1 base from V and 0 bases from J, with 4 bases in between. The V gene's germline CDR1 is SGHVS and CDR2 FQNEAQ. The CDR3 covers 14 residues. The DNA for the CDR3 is TGTGCCAGCAGCTTAGAGAGCTCTGGAAACACCATATATTTT. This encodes CASSLESSGNTIYF.

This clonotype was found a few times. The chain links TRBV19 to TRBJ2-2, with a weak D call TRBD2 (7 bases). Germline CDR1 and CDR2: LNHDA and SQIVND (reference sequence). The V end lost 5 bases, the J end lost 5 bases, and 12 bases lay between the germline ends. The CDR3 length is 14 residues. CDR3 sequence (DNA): TGTGCCAGTAGTTTCGGGGGGCAAACCGGGGAGCTGTTTTTT. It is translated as CASSFGGQTGELFF.

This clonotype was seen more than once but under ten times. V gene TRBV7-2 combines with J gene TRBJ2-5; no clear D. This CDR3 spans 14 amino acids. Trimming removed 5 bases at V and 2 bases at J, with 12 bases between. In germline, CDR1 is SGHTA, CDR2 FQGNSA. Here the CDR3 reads CASSLTRRQETQYF. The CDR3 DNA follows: TGTGCCAGCAGCCTGACTCGTCGACAAGAGACCCAGTACTTC.

The CDR3 spells CAWSARTGDTQYF. The CDR3 nucleotides read TGTGCCTGGAGTGCCCGAACCGGTGATACGCAGTATTTT. The chain carries TRBV30 and TRBJ2-3; D is uncertain. The CDR3 has 13 residues. Per the germline V gene, CDR1 is GTSNPN and CDR2 is SVGIG (reference sequence). V lost 1 base, J lost 6 bases, and 11 bases lay in between.

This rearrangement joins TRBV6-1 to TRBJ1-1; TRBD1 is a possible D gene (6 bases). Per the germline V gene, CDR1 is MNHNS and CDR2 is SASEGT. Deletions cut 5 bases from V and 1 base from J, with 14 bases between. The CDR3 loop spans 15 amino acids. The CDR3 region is CASSPLDRGNTEAFF. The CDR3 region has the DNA TGTGCCAGCAGTCCCCTGGACAGAGGGAACACTGAAGCTTTCTTT.

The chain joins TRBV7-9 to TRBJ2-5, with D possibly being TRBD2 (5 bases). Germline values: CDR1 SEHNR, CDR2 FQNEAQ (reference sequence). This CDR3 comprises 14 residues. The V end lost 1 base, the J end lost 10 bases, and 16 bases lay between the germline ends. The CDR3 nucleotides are TGTGCCAGCAGCTTAGGTCCAGCGGCAATCAACCAGTACTTC. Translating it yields CASSLGPAAINQYF.

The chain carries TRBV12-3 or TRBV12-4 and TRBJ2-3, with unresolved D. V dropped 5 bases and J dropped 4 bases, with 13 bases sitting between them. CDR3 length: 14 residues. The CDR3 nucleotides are TGTGCCAGCAGTCCGCCCCGAGGTCCAGATACGCAGTATTTT. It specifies CASSPPRGPDTQYF.

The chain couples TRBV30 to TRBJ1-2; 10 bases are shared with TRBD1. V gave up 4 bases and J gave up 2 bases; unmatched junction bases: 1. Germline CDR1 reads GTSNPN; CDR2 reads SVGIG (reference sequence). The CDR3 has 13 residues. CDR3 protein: CAWKTGGNYGYTF. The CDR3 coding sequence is TGTGCCTGGAAGACAGGGGGCAACTATGGCTACACCTTC.

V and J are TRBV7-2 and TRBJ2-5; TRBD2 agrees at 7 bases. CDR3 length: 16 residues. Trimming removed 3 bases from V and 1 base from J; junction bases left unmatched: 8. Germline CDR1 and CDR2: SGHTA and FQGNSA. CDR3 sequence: CASSFGGWGGQETQYF. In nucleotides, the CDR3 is TGTGCCAGCAGCTTTGGGGGTTGGGGGGGCCAAGAGACCCAGTACTTC.

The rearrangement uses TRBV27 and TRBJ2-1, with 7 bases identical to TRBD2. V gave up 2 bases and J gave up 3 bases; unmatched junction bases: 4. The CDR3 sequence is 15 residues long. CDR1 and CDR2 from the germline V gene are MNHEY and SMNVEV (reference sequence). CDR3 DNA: TGTGCCAGCAGTTTAGGGGGGGGGAACTACAATGAGCAGTTCTTC. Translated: CASSLGGGNYNEQFF.

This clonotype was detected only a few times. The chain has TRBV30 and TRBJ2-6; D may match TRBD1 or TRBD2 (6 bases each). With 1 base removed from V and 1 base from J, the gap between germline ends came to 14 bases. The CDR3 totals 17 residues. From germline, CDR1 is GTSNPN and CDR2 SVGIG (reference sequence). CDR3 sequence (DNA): TGTGCCTGGAGTGACTACCGCGGGACATCTGGGGCCAACGTCCTGACTTTC. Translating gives CAWSDYRGTSGANVLTF.

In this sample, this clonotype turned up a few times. CDR3 protein: CASRAGLPQETQYF. The CDR3 region has the DNA TGTGCCAGCAGAGCGGGACTACCGCAAGAGACCCAGTACTTC. The chain carries TRBV6-1 and TRBJ2-5, with TRBD2 identical over 7 bases. V shed 6 bases and J 2 bases; nucleotides not matched to a gene: 6. The CDR3 is 14 residues long. CDR1 is MNHNS, CDR2 SASEGT, per germline.

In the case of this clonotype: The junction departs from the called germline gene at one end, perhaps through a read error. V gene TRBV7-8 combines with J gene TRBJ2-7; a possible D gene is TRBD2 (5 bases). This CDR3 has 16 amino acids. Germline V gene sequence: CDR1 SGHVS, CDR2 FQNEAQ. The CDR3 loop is CASSLADMGFSYEQYF. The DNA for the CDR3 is TGTGCCAGCAGCCTAGCCGACATGGGGTTCTCCTACGAGCAGTACTTC.

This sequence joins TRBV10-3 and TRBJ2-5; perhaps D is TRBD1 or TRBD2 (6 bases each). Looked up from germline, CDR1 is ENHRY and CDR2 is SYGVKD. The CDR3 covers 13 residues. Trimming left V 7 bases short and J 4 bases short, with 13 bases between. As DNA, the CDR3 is TGTGCCATCAATCGGGGGCGGTCAGAGACCCAGTACTTC. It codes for CAINRGRSETQYF.

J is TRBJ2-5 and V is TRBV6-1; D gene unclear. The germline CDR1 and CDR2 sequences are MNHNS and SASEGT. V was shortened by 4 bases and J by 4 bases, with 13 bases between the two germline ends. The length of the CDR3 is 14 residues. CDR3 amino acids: CASSGGPTGETQYF. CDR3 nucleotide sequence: TGTGCCAGCAGTGGTGGGCCAACTGGAGAGACCCAGTACTTC.

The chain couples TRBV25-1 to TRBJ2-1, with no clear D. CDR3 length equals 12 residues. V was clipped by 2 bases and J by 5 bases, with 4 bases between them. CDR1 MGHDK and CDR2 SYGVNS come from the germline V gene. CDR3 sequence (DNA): TGTGCCAGCAGTGAAGTCCACAATGAGCAGTTCTTC. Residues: CASSEVHNEQFF.

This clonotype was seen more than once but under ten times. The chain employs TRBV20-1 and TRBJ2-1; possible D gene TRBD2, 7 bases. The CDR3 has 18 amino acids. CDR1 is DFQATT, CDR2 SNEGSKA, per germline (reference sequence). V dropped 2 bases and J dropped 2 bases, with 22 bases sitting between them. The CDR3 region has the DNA TGCAGTGCTAGATCTCCGGGATACGGGGGGCCAACCTACAATGAGCAGTTCTTC. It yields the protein CSARSPGYGGPTYNEQFF.

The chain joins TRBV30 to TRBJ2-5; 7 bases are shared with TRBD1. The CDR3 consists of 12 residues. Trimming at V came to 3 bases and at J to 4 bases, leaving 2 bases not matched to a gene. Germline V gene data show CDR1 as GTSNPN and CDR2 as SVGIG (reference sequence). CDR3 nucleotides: TGTGCCTGGAGGCGACAGGGAGAGACCCAGTACTTC. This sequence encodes CAWRRQGETQYF.